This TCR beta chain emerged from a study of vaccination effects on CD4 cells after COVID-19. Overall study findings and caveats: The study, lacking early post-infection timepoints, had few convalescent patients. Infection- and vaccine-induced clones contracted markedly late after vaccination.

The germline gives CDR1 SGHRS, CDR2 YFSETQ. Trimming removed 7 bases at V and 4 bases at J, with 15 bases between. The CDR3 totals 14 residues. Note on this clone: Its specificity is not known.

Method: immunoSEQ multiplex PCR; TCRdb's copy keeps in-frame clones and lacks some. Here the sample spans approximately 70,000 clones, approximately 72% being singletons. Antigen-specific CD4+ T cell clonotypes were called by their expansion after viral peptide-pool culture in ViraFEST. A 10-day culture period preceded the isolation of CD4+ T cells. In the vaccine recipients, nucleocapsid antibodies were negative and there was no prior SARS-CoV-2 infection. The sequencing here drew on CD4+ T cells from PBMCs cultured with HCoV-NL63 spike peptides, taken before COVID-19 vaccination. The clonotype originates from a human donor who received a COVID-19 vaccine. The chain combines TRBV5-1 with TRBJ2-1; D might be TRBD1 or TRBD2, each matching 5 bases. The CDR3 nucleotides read TGCGCCAGCTCTTGGGGACCTCAATACAATGAGCAGTTCTTC. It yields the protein CASSWGPQYNEQFF. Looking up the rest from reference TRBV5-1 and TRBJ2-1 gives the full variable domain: KAGVTQTPRYLIKTRGQQVTLSCSPISGHRSVSWYQQTPGQGLQFLFEYFSETQRNKGNFPGRFSGRQFSNSRSEMNVSTLELGDSALYLCASSWGPQYNEQFFGPGTRLTVL.